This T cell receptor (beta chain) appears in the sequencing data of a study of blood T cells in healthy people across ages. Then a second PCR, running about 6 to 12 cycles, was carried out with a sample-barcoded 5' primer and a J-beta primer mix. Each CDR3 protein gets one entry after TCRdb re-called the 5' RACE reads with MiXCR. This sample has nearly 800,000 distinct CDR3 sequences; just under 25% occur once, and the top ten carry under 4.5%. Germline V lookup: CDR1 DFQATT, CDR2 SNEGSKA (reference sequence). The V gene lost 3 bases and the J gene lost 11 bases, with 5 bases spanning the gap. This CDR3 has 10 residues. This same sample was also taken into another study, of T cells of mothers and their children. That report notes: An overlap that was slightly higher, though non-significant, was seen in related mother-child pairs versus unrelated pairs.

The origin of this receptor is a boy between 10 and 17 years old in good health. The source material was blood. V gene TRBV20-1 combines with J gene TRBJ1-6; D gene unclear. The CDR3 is CSASLPPLHF. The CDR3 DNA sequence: TGCAGTGCTAGTCTCCCACCCCTCCACTTT.